A single T cell receptor beta chain is shown here with its context. This entry comes from a study of blood T cell repertoires in COVID-19. Study-level background: Some COVID-19 samples were acute and others convalescent; all came from the United States, Italy and Spain. PBMCs, B-cell-depleted T cells, or T cells provided the cDNA or gDNA that made up the material.

As handled by the study authors: Scientists estimated how many nucleated cells there were by amplifying reference gene primers. The protocol was immunoSEQ multiplex PCR, while the TCRdb copy is restricted to in-frame clones and leaves out a portion. V and J calls and clone size are as listed in that table; D and trimming were resolved from the DNA. The sample yields 150,000 to 200,000 clones, 70% to 90% seen once. Germline V gene sequence: CDR1 SGHVS, CDR2 FNYEAQ. The CDR3 sequence is 15 residues long. Trimming at V came to 4 bases and at J to 8 bases, leaving 10 bases not matched to a gene. The receptor comes from a human donor in a cohort sampled during active COVID-19. Sequencing was carried out using peripheral blood. The rearrangement uses TRBV7-6 and TRBJ2-1; 8 bases fit TRBD1. The CDR3 DNA follows: TGTGCCAGCAGCTCGACAGGGGTCTCCGTCGATGAGCAGTTCTTC. It specifies CASSSTGVSVDEQFF.